This passage covers 5 T cell receptor beta chains from one sample sequenced in a study of T-cell reconstitution after alpha-beta-depleted transplantation in children (dated by TCRdb to between 2015 and 2016). Libraries were built with PCR. Sequencing instrument: Illumina HiSeq 2500. TCR library preparation used molecular barcoding, with unique molecular identifiers applied to normalize quantification of the TCRbeta repertoire. Through fastp at Q25 and MiXCR, TCRdb rebuilt clones from the public reads, retaining in-frame beta chains. CDR3 protein sequences are deduplicated, and each keeps its most common genes and DNA. The sample table records some 340,000 distinct CDR3 sequences; around a tenth of these occur just once. Of the sample, around 2.5% is held by the ten largest clones. The sequencing here drew on PBMCs from the stem cell graft donor, taken from the stem cell graft. Every receptor here comes from a human donor who donated a stem cell graft to a child with acute lymphoblastic leukemia.

This clonotype has more than one count but fewer than ten. The genes are TRBV20-1 and TRBJ2-7; D is unresolved. The V gene's germline CDR1 is DFQATT and CDR2 SNEGSKA (reference sequence). The CDR3 has 15 residues. V lost 5 bases and J 1 base, leaving 18 bases between the germline ends. The CDR3 DNA sequence: TGCAGTGCTGAGGCCCGGGTCAGAGCTTCCTACGAGCAGTACTTC. Protein product: CSAEARVRASYEQYF.

This clonotype was counted between two and nine times. The J gene is TRBJ1-6, the V gene TRBV7-9; D is undetermined. The germline V gene has CDR1 SEHNR and CDR2 FQNEAQ (reference sequence). The V end lost 0 bases, the J end lost 13 bases, and 13 bases lay between the germline ends. The CDR3 length is 14 residues. The CDR3 reads CASSLAVVEFPLHF. CDR3 nucleotide sequence: TGTGCCAGCAGCTTAGCAGTAGTCGAATTCCCCCTCCACTTT.

The sample holds a few counts of this clonotype. The chain couples TRBV18 to TRBJ2-7; D uncertain. The CDR3 totals 11 residues. The germline V gene has CDR1 KGHSH and CDR2 LQKENI. V was cut by 5 bases and J by 5 bases, with 7 bases left in between. CDR3 residues: CASSGLDEQYF. The DNA of the CDR3 is TGTGCCAGCTCAGGCCTAGACGAGCAGTACTTC.

This clonotype was counted ten times or more. The rearrangement uses TRBV7-2 and TRBJ1-1, with a tentative D call TRBD1 (5 bases). Germline values: CDR1 SGHTA, CDR2 FQGNSA. V was clipped by 1 base and J by 4 bases, with 10 bases between them. The CDR3 has 14 residues. The CDR3 is CASSLGRGSTEAFF. The CDR3 bases are TGTGCCAGCAGCTTAGGTCGGGGGAGCACTGAAGCTTTCTTT.

The chain joins TRBV7-2 to TRBJ1-2; D may be TRBD1 (6 bases). With 5 bases removed from V and 4 bases from J, the gap between germline ends came to 17 bases. Per the germline V gene, CDR1 is SGHTA and CDR2 is FQGNSA. This CDR3 comprises 15 residues. CDR3 in amino acids: CASSATGTPAYGYTF. CDR3 nucleotide sequence: TGTGCCAGCAGCGCCACAGGGACTCCCGCCTATGGCTACACCTTC. Using reference TRBV7-2 and TRBJ1-2 for the parts outside the CDR3, the full variable domain is GAGVSQSPSNKVTEKGKDVELRCDPISGHTALYWYRQSLGQGLEFLIYFQGNSAPDKSGLPSDRFSAERTGGSVSTLTIQRTQQEDSAVYLCASSATGTPAYGYTFGSGTRLTVV.